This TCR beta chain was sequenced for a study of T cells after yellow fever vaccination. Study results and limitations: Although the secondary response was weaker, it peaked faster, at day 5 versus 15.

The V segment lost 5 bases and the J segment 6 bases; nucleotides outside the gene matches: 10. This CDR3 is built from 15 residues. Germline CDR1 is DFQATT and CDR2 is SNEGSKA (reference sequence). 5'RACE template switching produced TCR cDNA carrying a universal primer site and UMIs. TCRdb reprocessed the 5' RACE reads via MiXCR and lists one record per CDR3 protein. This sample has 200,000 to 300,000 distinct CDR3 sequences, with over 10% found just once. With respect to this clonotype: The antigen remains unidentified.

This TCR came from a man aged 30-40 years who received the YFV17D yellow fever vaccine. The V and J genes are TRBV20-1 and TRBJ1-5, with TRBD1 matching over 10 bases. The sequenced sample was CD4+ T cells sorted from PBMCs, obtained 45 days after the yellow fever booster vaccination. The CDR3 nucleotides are TGCAGTGCTGGACAGGGGGTGGGGGGTCGTCAGCCCCAGCATTTT. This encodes CSAGQGVGGRQPQHF.